This TCR beta chain was profiled in a study of a mutant IDH1 vaccine in newly diagnosed glioma. Germline V lookup: CDR1 MDHEN, CDR2 SYDVKM. The CDR3 contains 15 residues. Trimming left V 5 bases short and J 3 bases short, with 16 bases between. Sequencing used immunoSEQ multiplex PCR; TCRdb keeps in-frame clones, though not all of them. The repertoire consists of about 36,000 clones, with 75% to 85% occurring once and the leading ten covering about 14%. The sample's time point: week 11, during vaccination. What each vaccine dose contained was 300 ug of mutant IDH1 20-mer peptide, accompanied by topical imiquimod. With respect to this clone: Its antigen is as yet unknown.

The chain is built from TRBV28 and TRBJ1-1, with a weak D call TRBD1 (5 bases). Material: peripheral blood mononuclear cells (PBMCs), obtained from a glioma patient whose treatment included an IDH1 peptide vaccine. The receptor comes from a woman in her 30s with glioma. Some clones in this sample may be carry-over from other donors' samples. CDR3 protein: CASSGYEGLDTEAFF. CDR3 sequence (DNA): TGTGCCAGCAGTGGGTACGAGGGGCTGGACACTGAAGCTTTCTTT.